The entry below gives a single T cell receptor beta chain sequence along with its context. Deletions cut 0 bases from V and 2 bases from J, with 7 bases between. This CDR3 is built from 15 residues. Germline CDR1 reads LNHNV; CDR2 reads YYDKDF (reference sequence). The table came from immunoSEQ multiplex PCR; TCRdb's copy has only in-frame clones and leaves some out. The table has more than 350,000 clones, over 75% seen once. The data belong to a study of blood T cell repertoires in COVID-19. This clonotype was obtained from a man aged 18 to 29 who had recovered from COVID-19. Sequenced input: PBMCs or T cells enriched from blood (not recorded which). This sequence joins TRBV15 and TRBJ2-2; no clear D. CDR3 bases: TGTGCCACCAGCAGAGATCCCCTTAACACCGGGGAGCTGTTTTTT. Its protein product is CATSRDPLNTGELFF.